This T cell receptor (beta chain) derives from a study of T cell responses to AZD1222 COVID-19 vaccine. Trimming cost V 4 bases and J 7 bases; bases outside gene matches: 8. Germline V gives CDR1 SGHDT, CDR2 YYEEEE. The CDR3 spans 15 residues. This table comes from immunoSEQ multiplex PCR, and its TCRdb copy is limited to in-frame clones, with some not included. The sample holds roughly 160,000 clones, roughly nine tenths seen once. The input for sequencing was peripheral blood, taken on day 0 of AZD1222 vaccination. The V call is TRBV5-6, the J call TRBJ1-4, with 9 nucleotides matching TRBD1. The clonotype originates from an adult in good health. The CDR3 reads CASSPTGGAGEKLFF. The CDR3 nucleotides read TGTGCCAGCAGCCCAACAGGGGGCGCGGGTGAAAAACTGTTTTTT. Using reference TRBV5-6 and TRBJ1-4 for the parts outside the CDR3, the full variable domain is DAGVTQSPTHLIKTRGQQVTLRCSPKSGHDTVSWYQQALGQGPQFIFQYYEEEERQRGNFPDRFSGHQFPNYSSELNVNALLLGDSALYLCASSPTGGAGEKLFFGSGTQLSVL.